The 9 T cell receptor beta chains presented below share a single source sample, sequenced in a study of cytomegalovirus exposure and HLA in healthy donors. PCR involved 60 Vbeta and 13 Jbeta primers. The data were produced by immunoSEQ multiplex PCR, yet TCRdb's version contains in-frame clones alone and is incomplete. This sample has around 250,000 clones, with around 90% found just once. The sequencing input was PBMCs. The receptors originated from a girl between 2 and 10 years old in good health and CMV-seronegative.

This clone was counted only a few times. This sequence joins TRBV4-1 and TRBJ2-5, with 8 nucleotides matching TRBD2. This CDR3 is 15 amino acids long. Germline CDR1 is MGHRA and CDR2 is YSYEKL. V gave up 4 bases and J gave up 5 bases; unmatched junction bases: 9. Here the CDR3 reads CASSLGGGLGETQYF. As DNA, the CDR3 is TGCGCCAGCAGCCTCGGGGGGGGGCTCGGGGAGACCCAGTACTTC.

The chain uses TRBV2 and TRBJ2-3, with no clear D. The V gene lost 2 bases and the J gene lost 0 bases, with 12 bases spanning the gap. The CDR3 covers 16 residues. Germline CDR1 and CDR2: SNHLY and FYNNEI. CDR3 nucleotides: TGTGCCAGCAGTGAACCCCCCCAGTCAAGCACAGATACGCAGTATTTT. It codes for CASSEPPQSSTDTQYF. Supplemented by reference TRBV2 and TRBJ2-3, the full variable domain reads EPEVTQTPSHQVTQMGQEVILRCVPISNHLYFYWYRQILGQKVEFLVSFYNNEISEKSEIFDDQFSVERPDGSNFTLKIRSTKLEDSAMYFCASSEPPQSSTDTQYFGPGTRLTVL.

In its sample, this clone was seen once. The V gene is TRBV5-4, the J gene TRBJ1-1, with D possibly matching TRBD1 (5 bases). The CDR3 runs 15 residues. Trimming shortened V by 4 bases and J by 1 base, and 14 bases separated the two germline ends. Germline lookup yields CDR1 SGHNT and CDR2 YYREEE (reference sequence). Here the CDR3 reads CASSPRQGSNTEAFF. The DNA of the CDR3 is TGTGCCAGCAGCCCCCGGCAGGGCTCGAACACTGAAGCTTTCTTT.

The rearrangement joins TRBV9 to TRBJ2-7; D is unresolved. CDR1 is SGDLS, CDR2 YYNGEE, per germline. The CDR3 length is 14 residues. The V end lost 4 bases, the J end lost 3 bases, and 14 bases lay between the germline ends. CDR3 loop: CASSPGRTNYEQYF. In DNA form, the CDR3 reads TGTGCCAGCAGCCCTGGGCGAACCAACTACGAGCAGTACTTC.

The chain recombines TRBV19 with TRBJ1-1; D gene unclear. CDR3 size: 14 residues. V was pared by 5 bases and J by 0 bases, with 10 bases between. CDR1 and CDR2 (germline): LNHDA, SQIVND (reference sequence). This CDR3 is CASSLGEVNTEAFF. The CDR3, as DNA: TGTGCCAGTAGTTTGGGAGAGGTGAACACTGAAGCTTTCTTT.

The chain links TRBV27 to TRBJ2-1; 8 bases line up with TRBD1. After removal of 6 bases from V and 8 bases from J, the junction contained 6 bases not matched to a gene. The V gene's germline CDR1 is MNHEY and CDR2 SMNVEV (reference sequence). CDR3 length equals 13 residues. CDR3 in DNA: TGTGCCAGCAGCCGGGACAGGATAGATGAGCAGTTCTTC. This translates into CASSRDRIDEQFF.

This clone turned up a few times. The chain combines TRBV5-1 with TRBJ2-7; D is perhaps TRBD2 (5 bases). CDR1 is SGHRS and CDR2 is YFSETQ in the germline V gene. V was shortened by 0 bases and J by 3 bases, with 13 bases between the two germline ends. This CDR3 comprises 15 residues. CDR3 residues: CASSLGTESGYEQYF. Written as DNA, the CDR3 is TGCGCCAGCAGCTTGGGGACTGAGTCGGGCTACGAGCAGTACTTC.

The chain is built from TRBV28 and TRBJ2-7; no firm D call. The CDR3 is 11 amino acids. CDR1 is MDHEN, CDR2 SYDVKM, per germline. The V and J ends lost 11 bases and 3 bases respectively, with 11 bases between them. The CDR3 DNA reads TGTGCCGCTGCAAGGAGCTACGAGCAGTACTTC. It yields the protein CAAARSYEQYF.

This clone was observed a few times. This chain uses TRBV4-1 with TRBJ1-4; no clear D gene. The V gene's germline CDR1 is MGHRA and CDR2 YSYEKL. The CDR3 length is 15 residues. Trimming left V 10 bases short and J 0 bases short, with 15 bases between. The CDR3 sequence is CATSPQFTTNEKLFF. The CDR3 region has the DNA TGCGCCACCTCTCCCCAGTTCACAACTAATGAAAAACTGTTTTTT.